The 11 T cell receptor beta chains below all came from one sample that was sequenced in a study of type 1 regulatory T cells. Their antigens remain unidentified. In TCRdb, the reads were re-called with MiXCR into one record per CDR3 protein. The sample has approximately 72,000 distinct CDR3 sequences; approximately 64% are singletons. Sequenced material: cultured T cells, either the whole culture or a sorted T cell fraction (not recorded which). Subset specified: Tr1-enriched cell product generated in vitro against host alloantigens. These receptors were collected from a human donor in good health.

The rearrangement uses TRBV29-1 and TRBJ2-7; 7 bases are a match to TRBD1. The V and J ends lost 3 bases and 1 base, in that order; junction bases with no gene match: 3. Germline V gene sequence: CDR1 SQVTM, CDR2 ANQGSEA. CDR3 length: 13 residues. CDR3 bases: TGCAGCGTTGAGGGCAGGGGGTCCTACGAGCAGTACTTC. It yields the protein CSVEGRGSYEQYF.

Here the CDR3 DNA reads TGTGCCAGCAGTCCTGGGACAGGGCGGAATTCACCCCTCCACTTT. The encoded protein is CASSPGTGRNSPLHF. The chain carries TRBV12-3 or TRBV12-4 and TRBJ1-6, with TRBD1 matching over 9 bases. V lost 5 bases and J lost 7; bases outside the gene matches: 6. The CDR3 runs 15 residues.

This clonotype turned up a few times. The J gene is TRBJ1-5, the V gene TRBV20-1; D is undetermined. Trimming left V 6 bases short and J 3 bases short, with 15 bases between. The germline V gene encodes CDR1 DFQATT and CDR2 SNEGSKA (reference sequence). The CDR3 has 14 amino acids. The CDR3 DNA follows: TGCAGTGCCATCCGGCCACAGCCCAATCAGCCCCAGCATTTT. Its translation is CSAIRPQPNQPQHF.

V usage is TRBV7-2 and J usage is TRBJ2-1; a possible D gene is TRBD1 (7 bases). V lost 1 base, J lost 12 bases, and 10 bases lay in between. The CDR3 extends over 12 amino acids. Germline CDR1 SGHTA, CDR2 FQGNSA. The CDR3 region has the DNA TGTGCCAGCAGCTTAGGCCAGGGGGGGCAGTTCTTC. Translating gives CASSLGQGGQFF.

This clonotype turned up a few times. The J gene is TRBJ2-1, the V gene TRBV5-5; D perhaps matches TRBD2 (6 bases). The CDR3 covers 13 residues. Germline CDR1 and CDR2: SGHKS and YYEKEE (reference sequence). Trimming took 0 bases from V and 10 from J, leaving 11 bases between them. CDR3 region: CASSLGTMIEQFF. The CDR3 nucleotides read TGTGCCAGCAGCTTGGGGACTATGATCGAGCAGTTCTTC.

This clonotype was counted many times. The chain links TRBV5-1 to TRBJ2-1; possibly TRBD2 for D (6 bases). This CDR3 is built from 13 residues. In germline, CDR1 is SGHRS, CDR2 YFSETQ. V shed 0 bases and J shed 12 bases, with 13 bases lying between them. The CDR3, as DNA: TGCGCCAGCAGCTTGGCCCGGGGGAGATGGCAGTTCTTC. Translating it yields CASSLARGRWQFF.

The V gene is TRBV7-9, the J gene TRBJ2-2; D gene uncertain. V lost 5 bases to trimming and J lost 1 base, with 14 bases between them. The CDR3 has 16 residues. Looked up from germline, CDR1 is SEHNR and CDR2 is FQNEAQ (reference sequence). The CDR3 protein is CASSKARPGNTGELFF. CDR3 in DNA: TGTGCCAGCAGCAAAGCGAGGCCAGGGAACACCGGGGAGCTGTTTTTT.

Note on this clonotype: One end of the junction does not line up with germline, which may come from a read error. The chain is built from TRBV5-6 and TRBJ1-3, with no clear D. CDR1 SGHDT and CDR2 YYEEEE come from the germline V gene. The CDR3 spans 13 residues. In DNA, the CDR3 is TGTGCCAGCACCCGACGCTCTGGAAACACCGTATATTTT. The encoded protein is CASTRRSGNTVYF.

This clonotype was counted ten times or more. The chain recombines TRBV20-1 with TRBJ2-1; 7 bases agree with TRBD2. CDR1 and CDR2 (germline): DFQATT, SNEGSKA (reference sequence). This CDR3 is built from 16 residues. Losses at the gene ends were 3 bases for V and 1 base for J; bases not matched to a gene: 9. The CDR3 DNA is TGCAGTGCTAGGCCCCTTTCTAGCGGTTCCTACAATGAGCAGTTCTTC. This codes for CSARPLSSGSYNEQFF.

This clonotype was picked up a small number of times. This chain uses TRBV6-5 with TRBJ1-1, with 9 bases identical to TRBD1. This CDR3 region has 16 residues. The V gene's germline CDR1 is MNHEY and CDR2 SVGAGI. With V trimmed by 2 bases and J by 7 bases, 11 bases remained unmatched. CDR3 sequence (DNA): TGTGCCAGCAGTTACGACCCCGGGACAGGGTTGATTGAAGCTTTCTTT. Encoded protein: CASSYDPGTGLIEAFF.

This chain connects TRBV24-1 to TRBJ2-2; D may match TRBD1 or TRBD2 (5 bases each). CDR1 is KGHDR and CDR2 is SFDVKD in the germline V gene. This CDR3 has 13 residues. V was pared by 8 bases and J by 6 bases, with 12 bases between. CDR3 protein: CATNRDVSGELFF. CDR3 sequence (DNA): TGTGCCACCAATAGGGACGTCTCCGGGGAGCTGTTTTTT.